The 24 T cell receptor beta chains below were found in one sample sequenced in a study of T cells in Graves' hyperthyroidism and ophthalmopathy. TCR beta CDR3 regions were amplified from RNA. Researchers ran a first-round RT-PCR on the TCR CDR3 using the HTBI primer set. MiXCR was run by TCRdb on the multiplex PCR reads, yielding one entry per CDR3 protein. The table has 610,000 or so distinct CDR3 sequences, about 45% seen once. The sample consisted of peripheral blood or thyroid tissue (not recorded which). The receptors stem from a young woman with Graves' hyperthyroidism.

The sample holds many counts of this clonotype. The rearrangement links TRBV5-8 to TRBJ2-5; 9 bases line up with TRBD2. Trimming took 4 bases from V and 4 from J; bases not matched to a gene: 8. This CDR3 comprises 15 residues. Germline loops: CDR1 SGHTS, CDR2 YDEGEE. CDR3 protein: CASSMGAGGGETQYF. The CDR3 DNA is TGTGCCAGCAGCATGGGAGCGGGAGGTGGAGAGACCCAGTACTTC.

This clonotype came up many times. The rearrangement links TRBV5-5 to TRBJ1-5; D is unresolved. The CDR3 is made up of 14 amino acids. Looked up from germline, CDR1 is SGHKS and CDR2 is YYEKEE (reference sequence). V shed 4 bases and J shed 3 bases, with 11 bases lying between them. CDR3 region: CASSPDASNQPQHF. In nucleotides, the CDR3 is TGTGCCAGCAGCCCAGACGCGTCCAATCAGCCCCAGCATTTT.

Written as DNA, the CDR3 is TGTGCCAGCAGTATAGGGAGCGGGATGTCCTACGAGCAGTACTTC. Protein: CASSIGSGMSYEQYF. The rearrangement links TRBV7-2 to TRBJ2-7; TRBD2 agrees at 7 bases. CDR3 length: 15 residues. Germline V gene sequence: CDR1 SGHTA, CDR2 FQGNSA. The V and J ends lost 6 bases and 1 base, in that order; junction bases with no gene match: 9.

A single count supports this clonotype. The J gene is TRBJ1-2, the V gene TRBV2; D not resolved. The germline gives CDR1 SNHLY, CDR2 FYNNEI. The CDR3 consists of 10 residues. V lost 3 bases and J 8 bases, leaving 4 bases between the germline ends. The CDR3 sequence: CASSEKGYTF. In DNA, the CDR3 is TGTGCCAGCAGTGAGAAGGGCTACACCTTC.

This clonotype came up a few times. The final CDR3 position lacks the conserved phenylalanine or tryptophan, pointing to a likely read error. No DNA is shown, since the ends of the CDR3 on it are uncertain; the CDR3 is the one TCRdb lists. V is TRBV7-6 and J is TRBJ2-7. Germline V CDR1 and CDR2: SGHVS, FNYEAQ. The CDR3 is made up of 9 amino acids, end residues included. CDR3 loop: CASSPTRHQ.

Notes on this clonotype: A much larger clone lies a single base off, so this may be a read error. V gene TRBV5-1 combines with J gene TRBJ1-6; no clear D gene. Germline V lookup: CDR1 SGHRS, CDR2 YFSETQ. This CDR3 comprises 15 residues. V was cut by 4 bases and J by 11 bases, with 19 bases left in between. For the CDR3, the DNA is TGCGCCAGCAGCACTTACGAGTCTCAGCATCCACCCCTCCACTTT. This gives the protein CASSTYESQHPPLHF.

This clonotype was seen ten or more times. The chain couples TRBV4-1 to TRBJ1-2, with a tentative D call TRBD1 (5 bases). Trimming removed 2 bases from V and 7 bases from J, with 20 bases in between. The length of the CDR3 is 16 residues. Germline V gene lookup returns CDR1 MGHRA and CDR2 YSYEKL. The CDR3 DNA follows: TGCGCCAGCAGCCAAACAACGGGACTGACGGCCGGTGGCTACACCTTC. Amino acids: CASSQTTGLTAGGYTF.

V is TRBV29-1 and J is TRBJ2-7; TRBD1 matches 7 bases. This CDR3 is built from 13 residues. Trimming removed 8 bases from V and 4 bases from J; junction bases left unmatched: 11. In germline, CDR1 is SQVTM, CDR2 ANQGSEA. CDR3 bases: TGCAGCCAAGGAAGGGGGCGGTTGTACGAGCAGTACTTC. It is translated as CSQGRGRLYEQYF.

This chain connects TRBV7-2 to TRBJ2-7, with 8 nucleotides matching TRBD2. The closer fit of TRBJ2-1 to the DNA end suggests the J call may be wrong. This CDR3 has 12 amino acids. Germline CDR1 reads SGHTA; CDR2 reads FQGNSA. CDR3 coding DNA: TGTGTCTCGGGGGGGTCATACAATGAGCAGTTCTTC. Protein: CVSGGSYNEQFF.

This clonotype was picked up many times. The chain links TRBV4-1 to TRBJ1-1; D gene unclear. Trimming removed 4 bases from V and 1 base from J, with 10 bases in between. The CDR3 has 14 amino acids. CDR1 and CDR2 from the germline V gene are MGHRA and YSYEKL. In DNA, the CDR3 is TGCGCCAGCAGCCCCATAGATCCGAACACTGAAGCTTTCTTT. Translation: CASSPIDPNTEAFF.

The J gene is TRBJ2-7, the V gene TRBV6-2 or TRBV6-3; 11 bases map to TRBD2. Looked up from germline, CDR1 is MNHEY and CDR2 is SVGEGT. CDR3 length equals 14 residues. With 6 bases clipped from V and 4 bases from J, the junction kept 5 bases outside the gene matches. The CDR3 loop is CASSKLAGVYEQYF. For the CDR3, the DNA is TGTGCCAGCAGCAAACTAGCGGGAGTGTACGAGCAGTACTTC.

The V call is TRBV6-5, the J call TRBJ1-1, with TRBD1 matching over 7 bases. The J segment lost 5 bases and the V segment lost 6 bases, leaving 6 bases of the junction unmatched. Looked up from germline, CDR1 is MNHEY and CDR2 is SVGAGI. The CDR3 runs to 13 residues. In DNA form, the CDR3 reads TGTGCCAGCAGCGATACAGGGGTGACTGAAGCTTTCTTT. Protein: CASSDTGVTEAFF.

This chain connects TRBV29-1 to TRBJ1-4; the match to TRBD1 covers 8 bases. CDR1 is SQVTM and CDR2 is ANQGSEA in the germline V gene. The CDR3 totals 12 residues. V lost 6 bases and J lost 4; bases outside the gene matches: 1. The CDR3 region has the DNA TGCAGCGTGGGACAGGATAATGAAAAACTGTTTTTT. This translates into CSVGQDNEKLFF.

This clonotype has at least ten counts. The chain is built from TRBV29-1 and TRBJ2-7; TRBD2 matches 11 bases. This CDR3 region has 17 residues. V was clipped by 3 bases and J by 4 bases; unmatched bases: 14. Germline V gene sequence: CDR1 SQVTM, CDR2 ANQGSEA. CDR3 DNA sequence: TGCAGCGTTGAGGTTACTAGCGGGAGAAAGAGTTTATACGAGCAGTACTTC. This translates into CSVEVTSGRKSLYEQYF.

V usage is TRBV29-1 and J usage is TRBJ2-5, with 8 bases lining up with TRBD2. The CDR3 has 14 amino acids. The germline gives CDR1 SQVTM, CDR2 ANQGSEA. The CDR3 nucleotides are TGCAGTGCCGCACTAGCGGAAGGGCAAGAGACCCAGTACTTC. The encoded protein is CSAALAEGQETQYF.

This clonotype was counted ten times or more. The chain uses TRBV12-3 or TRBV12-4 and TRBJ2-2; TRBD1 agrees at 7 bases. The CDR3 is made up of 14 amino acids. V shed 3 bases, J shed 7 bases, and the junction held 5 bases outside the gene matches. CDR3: CASSLRGQNGELFF. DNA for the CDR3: TGTGCCAGCAGTTTGAGGGGGCAGAACGGGGAGCTGTTTTTT.

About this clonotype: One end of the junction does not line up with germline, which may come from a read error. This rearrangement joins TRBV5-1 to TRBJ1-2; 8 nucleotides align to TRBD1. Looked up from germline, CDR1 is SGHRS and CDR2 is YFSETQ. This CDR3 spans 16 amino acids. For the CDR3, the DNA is TGCGCCAACAGCTTGGACGCGACAGGGGCTAGCCATGGCTACACCTTC. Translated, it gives CANSLDATGASHGYTF.

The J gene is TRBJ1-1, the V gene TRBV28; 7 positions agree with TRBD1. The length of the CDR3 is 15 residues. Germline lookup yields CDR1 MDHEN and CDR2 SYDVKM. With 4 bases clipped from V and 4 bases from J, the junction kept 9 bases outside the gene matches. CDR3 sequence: CASSWGGQGVTEAFF. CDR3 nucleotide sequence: TGTGCCAGCAGTTGGGGGGGGCAGGGGGTCACTGAAGCTTTCTTT.

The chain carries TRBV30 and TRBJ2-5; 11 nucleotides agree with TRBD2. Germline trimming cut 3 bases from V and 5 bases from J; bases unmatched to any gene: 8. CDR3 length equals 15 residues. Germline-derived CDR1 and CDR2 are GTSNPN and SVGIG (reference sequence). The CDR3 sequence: CAWRGLAGGLETQYF. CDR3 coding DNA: TGTGCCTGGAGGGGATTAGCGGGAGGGCTTGAGACCCAGTACTTC.

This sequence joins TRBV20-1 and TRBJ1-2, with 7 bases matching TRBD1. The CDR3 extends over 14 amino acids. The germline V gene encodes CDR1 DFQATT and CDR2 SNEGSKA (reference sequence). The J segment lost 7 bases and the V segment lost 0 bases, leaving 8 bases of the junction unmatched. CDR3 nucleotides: TGCAGTGCTAGAGAGGTTCAGGGGGTAGGTGGCTACACCTTC. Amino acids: CSAREVQGVGGYTF.

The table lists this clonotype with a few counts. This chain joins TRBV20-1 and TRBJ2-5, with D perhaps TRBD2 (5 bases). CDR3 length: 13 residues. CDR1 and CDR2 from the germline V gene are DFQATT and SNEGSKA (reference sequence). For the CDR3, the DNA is TGCAGGTTAGGGTCGTTGCGGGAAGAGACCCAGTACTTC. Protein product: CRLGSLREETQYF.

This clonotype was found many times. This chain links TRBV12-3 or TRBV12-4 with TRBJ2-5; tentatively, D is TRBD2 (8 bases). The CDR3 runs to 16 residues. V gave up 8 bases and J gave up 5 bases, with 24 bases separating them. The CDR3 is CASSRRQGSGSETQYF. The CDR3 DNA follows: TGTGCCAGCTCCAGGAGACAGGGCAGCGGGAGTGAGACCCAGTACTTC.

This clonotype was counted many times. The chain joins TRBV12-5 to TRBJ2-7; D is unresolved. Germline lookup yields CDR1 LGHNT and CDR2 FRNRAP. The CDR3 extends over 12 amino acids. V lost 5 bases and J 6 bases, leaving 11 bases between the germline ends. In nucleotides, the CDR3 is TGTGCTAGTGGTCTCACCTTGGGCGAGCAGTACTTC. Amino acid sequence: CASGLTLGEQYF.

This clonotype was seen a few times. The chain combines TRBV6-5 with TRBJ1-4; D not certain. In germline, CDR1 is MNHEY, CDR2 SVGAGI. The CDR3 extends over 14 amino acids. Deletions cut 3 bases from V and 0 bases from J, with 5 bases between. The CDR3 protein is CASSYTSTNEKLFF. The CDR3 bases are TGTGCCAGCAGTTATACATCAACTAATGAAAAACTGTTTTTT.